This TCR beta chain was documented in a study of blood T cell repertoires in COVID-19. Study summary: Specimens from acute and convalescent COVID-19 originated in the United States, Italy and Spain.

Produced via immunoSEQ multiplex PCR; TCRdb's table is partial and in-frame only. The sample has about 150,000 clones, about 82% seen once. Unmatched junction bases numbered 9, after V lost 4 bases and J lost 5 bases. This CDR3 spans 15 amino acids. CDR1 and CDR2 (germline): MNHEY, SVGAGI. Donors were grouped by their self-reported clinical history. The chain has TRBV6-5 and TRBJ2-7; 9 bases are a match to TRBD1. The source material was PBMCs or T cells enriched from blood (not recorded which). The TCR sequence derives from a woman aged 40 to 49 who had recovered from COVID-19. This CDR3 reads CASSSQGTGRNEQYF. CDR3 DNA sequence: TGTGCCAGCAGTTCACAGGGGACAGGGAGGAACGAGCAGTACTTC.